The T cell receptor (beta chain) under discussion was sequenced for a study of identical twins. Study-level points and caveats: In monozygotic twins, models underestimated the sharing of out-of-frame TCR alpha. Excess sharing between twins was weaker in beta out-of-frame sequences.

This clonotype showed up just a few times. The antigen remains undetermined. The germline gives CDR1 DFQATT, CDR2 SNEGSKA (reference sequence). The CDR3 has 13 amino acids. V trimming: 4 bases; J trimming: 0 bases; junction bases outside the gene matches: 2. TCRdb independently ran MiXCR on the 5' RACE reads; one entry per CDR3 protein. The sample shows 600,000 to 800,000 distinct CDR3 sequences, less than 25% of them seen only once. Separately, the same data were catalogued under a study of T cells expressing NK-cell markers. From that paper: Most of the eight sequenced donors were HCMV-seropositive; one was seronegative. A handful of donors showed these clonotypes also leading the CD3+CD56-NKG2C+ fraction.

The TCR comes from a woman between 18 and 30 years old in good health. This chain uses TRBV20-1 with TRBJ2-5, with TRBD1 matching over 7 bases. Sequencing was performed on PBMCs. The CDR3: CSATGQDQETQYF. In DNA form, the CDR3 reads TGCAGTGCTACCGGACAGGACCAAGAGACCCAGTACTTC.